This TCR beta chain was observed in a study of T cells in Graves' hyperthyroidism and ophthalmopathy. There were TCR beta CDR3 regions amplified from RNA transcripts. HTBI primers were used for first-round RT-PCR of the TCR CDR3. TCRdb redid the calling of the multiplex PCR reads with MiXCR, one entry per CDR3 protein. The repertoire has a few hundred thousand distinct CDR3 sequences, approximately 17% of them found once; the top ten carry approximately 18%. Many counts were recorded for this clonotype. V dropped 2 bases and J dropped 9 bases, with 17 bases sitting between them. The CDR3 consists of 15 residues. CDR1 is SGHVS, CDR2 FNYEAQ, per germline.

This receptor was taken from a woman under 30 with Graves' ophthalmopathy. The sequenced material came from blood. The genes are TRBV7-6 and TRBJ2-1; D possibly uses TRBD1 or TRBD2 (5 bases each). Here the CDR3 reads CASSLFEGSSPEQFF. DNA for the CDR3: TGTGCCAGCAGCTTATTCGAGGGGTCGTCGCCTGAGCAGTTCTTC.